Detailed here is one T cell receptor (beta chain). This record comes from a study of blood T cell repertoires in COVID-19. This table comes from immunoSEQ multiplex PCR, and its TCRdb copy is limited to in-frame clones, with some not included. The sample has roughly 100,000 clones, around 92% seen once. The V end lost 5 bases, the J end lost 6 bases, and 7 bases lay between the germline ends. CDR1 and CDR2 from the germline V gene are LNHDA and SQIVND (reference sequence). The CDR3 is 12 residues long. Input material: peripheral blood. The receptor comes from a man between 18 and 29 years old with acute or convalescent COVID-19. The gene calls are TRBV19 and TRBJ2-2, with no clear D. The CDR3 DNA reads TGTGCCAGTAGTCTTAGCCCCGGGGAGCTGTTTTTT. Translating gives CASSLSPGELFF.